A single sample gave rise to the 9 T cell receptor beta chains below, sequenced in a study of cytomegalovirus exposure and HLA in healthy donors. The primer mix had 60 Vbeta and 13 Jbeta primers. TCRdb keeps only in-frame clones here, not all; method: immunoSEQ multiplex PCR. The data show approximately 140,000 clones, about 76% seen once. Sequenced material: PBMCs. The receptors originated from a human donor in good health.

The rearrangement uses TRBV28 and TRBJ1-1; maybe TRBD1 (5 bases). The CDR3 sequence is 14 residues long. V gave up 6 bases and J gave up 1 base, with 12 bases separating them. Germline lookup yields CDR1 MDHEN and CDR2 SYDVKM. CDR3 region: CASSQGLRNTEAFF. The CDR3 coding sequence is TGTGCCAGCAGCCAGGGACTGAGGAACACTGAAGCTTTCTTT.

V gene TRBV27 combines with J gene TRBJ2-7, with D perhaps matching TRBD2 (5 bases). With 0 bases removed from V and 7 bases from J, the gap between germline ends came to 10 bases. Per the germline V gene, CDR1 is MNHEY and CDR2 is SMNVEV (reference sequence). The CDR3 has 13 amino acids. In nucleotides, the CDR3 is TGTGCCAGCAGTTTATCCCGAGGGCTTGAGCAGTACTTC. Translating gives CASSLSRGLEQYF.

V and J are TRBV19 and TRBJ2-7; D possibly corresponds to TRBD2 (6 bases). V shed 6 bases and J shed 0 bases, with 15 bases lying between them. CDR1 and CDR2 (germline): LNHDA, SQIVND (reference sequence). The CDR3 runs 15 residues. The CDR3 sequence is CASRITSSPSYEQYF. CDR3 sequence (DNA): TGTGCCAGTAGAATTACTAGCTCGCCCTCCTACGAGCAGTACTTC.

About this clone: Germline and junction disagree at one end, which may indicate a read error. CDR3 region: CASSLTPGGGVNYGYPF. The DNA for the CDR3 is TGTGCCAGCAGTTTAACCCCGGGAGGGGGCGTCAACTATGGCTACCCCTTC. V usage is TRBV28 and J usage is TRBJ1-2, with 7 positions matching TRBD1. This CDR3 spans 17 amino acids. Germline V gives CDR1 MDHEN, CDR2 SYDVKM.

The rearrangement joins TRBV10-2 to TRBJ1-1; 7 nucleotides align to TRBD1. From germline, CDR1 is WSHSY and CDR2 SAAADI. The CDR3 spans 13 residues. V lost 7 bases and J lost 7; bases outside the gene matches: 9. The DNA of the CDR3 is TGCGCCAGCATTTCCGGGACAGAGAATGAAGCTTTCTTT. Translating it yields CASISGTENEAFF.

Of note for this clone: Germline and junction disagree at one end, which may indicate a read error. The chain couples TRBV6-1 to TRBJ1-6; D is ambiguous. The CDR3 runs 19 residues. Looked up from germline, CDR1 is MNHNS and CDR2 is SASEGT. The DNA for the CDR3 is TGTGCCAGCAGCGAAGAACTACCGGACTCCAGCTCCTATAATTCACCCCTCCACTTT. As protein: CASSEELPDSSSYNSPLHF.

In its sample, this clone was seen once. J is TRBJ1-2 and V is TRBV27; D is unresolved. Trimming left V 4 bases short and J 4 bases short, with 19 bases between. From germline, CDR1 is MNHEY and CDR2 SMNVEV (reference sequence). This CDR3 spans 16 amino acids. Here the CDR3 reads CASSSREQRLTYGYTF. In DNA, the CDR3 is TGTGCCAGCAGTTCCCGGGAACAGAGACTTACCTATGGCTACACCTTC.

In nucleotides, the CDR3 is TGTGCCAGCAGTCCCCTCCAGACAGGGGTTGACGAGCAGTACTTC. It yields the protein CASSPLQTGVDEQYF. V usage is TRBV27 and J usage is TRBJ2-7, with TRBD1 identical over 8 bases. This CDR3 has 15 residues. Germline assignment: CDR1 MNHEY and CDR2 SMNVEV (reference sequence). V shed 5 bases and J 5 bases; nucleotides not matched to a gene: 11.

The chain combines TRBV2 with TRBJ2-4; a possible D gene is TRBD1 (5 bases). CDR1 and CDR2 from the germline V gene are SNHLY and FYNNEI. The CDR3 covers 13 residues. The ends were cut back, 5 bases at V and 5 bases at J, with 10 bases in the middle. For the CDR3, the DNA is TGTGCCAGCAGTCCGTTGGGGCAAAACATTCAGTACTTC. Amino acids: CASSPLGQNIQYF.